Listed here are 27 T cell receptor beta chains from one sample, sequenced in a study of cytomegalovirus exposure and HLA in healthy donors. 13 Jbeta primers and 60 Vbeta primers were used for the PCR. TCRdb's copy holds only in-frame clones and misses some; the assay was immunoSEQ multiplex PCR. The table includes more than 85,000 clones, approximately 76% detected once. Sequenced input: PBMCs. All receptors come from a man aged 35-49 years in good health and CMV-seronegative.

The chain is built from TRBV5-4 and TRBJ2-3; 7 bases align to TRBD1. The V gene end was trimmed by 5 bases and the J gene end by 0 bases; junction bases not matched to a gene: 9. The germline gives CDR1 SGHNT, CDR2 YYREEE (reference sequence). This CDR3 contains 16 residues. The CDR3 is CASRKDRRLSTDTQYF. In DNA form, the CDR3 reads TGTGCCAGCAGAAAGGACAGGAGGCTGAGCACAGATACGCAGTATTTT.

The rearrangement links TRBV9 to TRBJ2-7; maybe TRBD1 (7 bases). The germline gives CDR1 SGDLS, CDR2 YYNGEE. V lost 2 bases, J lost 3 bases, and 18 bases lay in between. CDR3 length equals 16 residues. The CDR3 is CASSVKGQGGSYEQYF. CDR3 DNA: TGTGCCAGCAGCGTGAAAGGGCAGGGGGGTAGCTACGAGCAGTACTTC. The complete variable domain, with remaining parts taken from reference TRBV9 and TRBJ2-7, reads DSGVTQTPKHLITATGQRVTLRCSPRSGDLSVYWYQQSLDQGLQFLIQYYNGEERAKGNILERFSAQQFPDLHSELNLSSLELGDSALYFCASSVKGQGGSYEQYFGPGTRLTVT.

The chain couples TRBV7-2 to TRBJ1-4; D uncertain. Germline CDR1 is SGHTA and CDR2 is FQGNSA. The CDR3 contains 18 residues. Trimming cost V 5 bases and J 8 bases, with 27 bases left between them. The CDR3 spells CASSTMRQEDGVEEKLFF. CDR3 nucleotides: TGTGCCAGCAGCACCATGAGACAAGAAGACGGGGTGGAAGAAAAACTGTTTTTT.

The chain links TRBV6-5 to TRBJ2-7; 7 nucleotides align to TRBD2. CDR3 length: 14 residues. The J segment lost 6 bases and the V segment lost 6 bases, leaving 11 bases of the junction unmatched. The germline CDR1 and CDR2 sequences are MNHEY and SVGAGI. CDR3 sequence reads: CASRRAGRAFEQYF. In DNA, the CDR3 is TGTGCCAGCAGGCGAGCAGGGAGGGCGTTCGAGCAGTACTTC.

The chain carries TRBV9 and TRBJ2-1; weak D call: TRBD1 (5 bases). The CDR3 is 15 residues long. Germline V CDR1 and CDR2: SGDLS, YYNGEE. Trimming cost V 4 bases and J 8 bases, with 19 bases left between them. The CDR3 DNA follows: TGTGCCAGCAGCCCTCAGGGTGGGGTAAGGGATGAGCAGTTCTTC. As protein: CASSPQGGVRDEQFF.

J is TRBJ2-7 and V is TRBV2; D is ambiguous. Between the trimmed V and J ends, which lost 6 bases and 9 bases, there was a span of 15 bases. Looked up from germline, CDR1 is SNHLY and CDR2 is FYNNEI. The CDR3 sequence is 12 residues long. Written as DNA, the CDR3 is TGTGCCAGCAGCCCTTTACCCCGCGGGCAGTACTTC. It codes for CASSPLPRGQYF.

The chain uses TRBV9 and TRBJ1-5, with D maybe TRBD1 (5 bases). The germline V gene has CDR1 SGDLS and CDR2 YYNGEE. The CDR3 has 12 amino acids. DNA for the CDR3: TGTGGGGGGGGTTTAGATTTTCAGCCCCAGCATTTT. Its protein is CGGGLDFQPQHF.

This chain connects TRBV7-9 to TRBJ1-4, with D unresolved. The CDR3 consists of 16 residues. V shed 2 bases and J shed 5 bases, with 15 bases lying between them. The germline CDR1 and CDR2 sequences are SEHNR and FQNEAQ (reference sequence). CDR3 coding DNA: TGTGCCAGCAGCTTAACGTTTGCAGTTCCCAATGAAAAACTGTTTTTT. Translating gives CASSLTFAVPNEKLFF.

This clone occurred once. The CDR3 region is CASSASTGGGWETQYF. Written as DNA, the CDR3 is TGTGCCAGCAGTGCCTCCACAGGGGGCGGGTGGGAGACCCAGTACTTC. The rearrangement links TRBV6-1 to TRBJ2-5; TRBD1 matches at 9 bases. Germline V CDR1 and CDR2: MNHNS, SASEGT. CDR3 length equals 16 residues. V dropped 4 bases and J dropped 5; count of bases not matched to a gene: 11.

This clone has only a few counts. The rearrangement links TRBV7-2 to TRBJ2-1; D perhaps matches TRBD2 (5 bases). V was clipped by 5 bases and J by 9 bases, with 11 bases between them. There are 12 residues in the CDR3. Looked up from germline, CDR1 is SGHTA and CDR2 is FQGNSA. The CDR3 sequence: CASSPLVPEQFF. CDR3 DNA sequence: TGTGCCAGCAGCCCACTAGTTCCTGAGCAGTTCTTC.

This sequence joins TRBV14 and TRBJ1-1, with D maybe TRBD1 (5 bases). Germline assignment: CDR1 SGHDN and CDR2 FVKESK. V gave up 4 bases and J gave up 4 bases, with 16 bases separating them. The CDR3 spans 15 residues. CDR3 DNA sequence: TGTGCCAGCAGCCCCACCGGGGGGATAGGCACTGAAGCTTTCTTT. Its protein is CASSPTGGIGTEAFF.

This clone has just a few counts. The rearrangement uses TRBV19 and TRBJ1-4; TRBD1 matches at 7 bases. In germline, CDR1 is LNHDA, CDR2 SQIVND (reference sequence). V dropped 7 bases and J dropped 10; count of bases not matched to a gene: 12. The CDR3 contains 14 residues. CDR3 sequence reads: CASNNGGGYGKLFF. The CDR3 nucleotides are TGTGCCAGTAATAACGGAGGGGGCTACGGAAAACTGTTTTTT.

This sequence joins TRBV29-1 and TRBJ1-4; D not resolved. Trimming took 0 bases from V and 7 from J, leaving 9 bases between them. The CDR3 consists of 13 residues. The germline V gene encodes CDR1 SQVTM and CDR2 ANQGSEA. The DNA of the CDR3 is TGCAGCGTTGAAGACGGGCGGGGTGAAAAACTGTTTTTT. Translation: CSVEDGRGEKLFF.

The rearrangement joins TRBV28 to TRBJ1-5, with TRBD1 as a possible D gene (5 bases). Germline values: CDR1 MDHEN, CDR2 SYDVKM. This CDR3 is built from 14 residues. V was cut by 7 bases and J by 11 bases, with 21 bases left in between. The CDR3 DNA sequence: TGTGCCAGCACCAAGGGAGGGACCGGCGAGGCCCAGCATTTT. As protein: CASTKGGTGEAQHF.

Comments on this clone: One end of the junction is discordant with germline, which a read error may explain. The chain couples TRBV7-9 to TRBJ1-6, with D possibly TRBD1 on 5 matching bases. Germline CDR1 and CDR2: SEHNR and FQNEAQ (reference sequence). The length of the CDR3 is 14 residues. The CDR3 loop reads CSSSLSWQGSPLHF. The CDR3 bases are TGTTCCAGCAGCTTAAGTTGGCAGGGATCACCCCTCCACTTT.

This chain links TRBV15 with TRBJ2-2; D is possibly TRBD1 (6 bases). The ends were cut back, 4 bases at V and 0 bases at J, with 9 bases in the middle. The CDR3 is 15 residues long. The V gene's germline CDR1 is LNHNV and CDR2 YYDKDF (reference sequence). CDR3 nucleotides: TGTGCCACCAGCAACCGGACAGCGAACACCGGGGAGCTGTTTTTT. This sequence encodes CATSNRTANTGELFF.

This chain joins TRBV7-2 and TRBJ1-6, with 9 bases lining up with TRBD1. The J segment lost 6 bases and the V segment lost 4 bases, leaving 13 bases of the junction unmatched. The CDR3 loop spans 18 amino acids. CDR1 and CDR2 (germline): SGHTA, FQGNSA. The CDR3 sequence is CASSSPGQGGWRNSPLHF. Here the CDR3 DNA reads TGTGCCAGCAGCTCACCGGGACAGGGTGGGTGGCGTAATTCACCCCTCCACTTT.

The genes are TRBV6-6 and TRBJ1-1; D remains unclear. V was clipped by 0 bases and J by 1 base, with 3 bases between them. This CDR3 contains 13 residues. Germline CDR1 reads MNHNY; CDR2 reads SVGAGI (reference sequence). CDR3 bases: TGTGCCAGCAGTTACTCGGCGAACACTGAAGCTTTCTTT. This encodes CASSYSANTEAFF.

V usage is TRBV6-5 and J usage is TRBJ2-3; D perhaps matches TRBD2 (6 bases). CDR3 length: 13 amino acids. V was cut by 2 bases and J by 13 bases, with 16 bases left in between. From germline, CDR1 is MNHEY and CDR2 SVGAGI. The CDR3 DNA reads as TGTGCCAGCAGTTACAACCGGGACTGGAATAAGTATTTT. Its protein product is CASSYNRDWNKYF.

This chain joins TRBV28 and TRBJ1-2; a weak D match, TRBD1 (5 bases). Germline assignment: CDR1 MDHEN and CDR2 SYDVKM. This CDR3 contains 15 residues. V was shortened by 9 bases and J by 4 bases, with 21 bases between the two germline ends. The CDR3: CASLEQGRLSYGYTF. The CDR3 nucleotides read TGTGCCAGTTTAGAGCAGGGAAGATTGAGCTATGGCTACACCTTC.

To note about this clone: One end of the junction fails to match germline, which may point to a read error. The chain couples TRBV7-9 to TRBJ2-7; a weak D match, TRBD2 (6 bases). This CDR3 has 12 amino acids. CDR1 is SEHNR and CDR2 is FQNEAQ in the germline V gene (reference sequence). In DNA form, the CDR3 reads TGTTCCAGCAGCCGGGAGACAGAGCGGCAGTACTTC. Its protein is CSSSRETERQYF.

The CDR3 reads CATSRRDRGFNEKLFF. The CDR3 DNA follows: TGTGCCACCAGCAGACGGGACAGGGGCTTTAATGAAAAACTGTTTTTT. V gene TRBV15 combines with J gene TRBJ1-4; 10 positions match TRBD1. Germline V lookup: CDR1 LNHNV, CDR2 YYDKDF (reference sequence). The trim removed 2 bases at V and 4 bases at J, leaving 4 bases unmatched. This CDR3 has 16 amino acids.

This clone showed up just a few times. The chain couples TRBV4-1 to TRBJ2-7; 7 positions match TRBD1. From germline, CDR1 is MGHRA and CDR2 YSYEKL. This CDR3 is 16 amino acids long. Trimming at V came to 1 base and at J to 2 bases, leaving 8 bases not matched to a gene. In DNA form, the CDR3 reads TGCGCCAGCAGCCAAGCTCCGAACAGGGGAGCCTACGAGCAGTACTTC. It codes for CASSQAPNRGAYEQYF.

This clone was counted between two and nine times. V and J are TRBV18 and TRBJ2-5, with a weak D call TRBD2 (6 bases). Trimming removed 2 bases from V and 0 bases from J, with 7 bases in between. Germline V gene sequence: CDR1 KGHSH, CDR2 LQKENI. CDR3 length: 14 residues. CDR3: CASSPAGYQETQYF. In DNA, the CDR3 is TGTGCCAGCTCACCAGCGGGATACCAAGAGACCCAGTACTTC.

In regard to this clone: Sequence at one end of the junction differs from germline and may be a read error. The gene calls are TRBV4-1 and TRBJ2-1, with 7 bases lining up with TRBD2. Germline CDR1 is MGHRA and CDR2 is YSYEKL. The CDR3 covers 16 residues. The CDR3 DNA is TGCGCCAGCAGCAAAGAGGGCGGGAGCTCCGGCAATGAGCAGTTCTTC. It specifies CASSKEGGSSGNEQFF.

The V and J genes are TRBV9 and TRBJ2-3; 8 nucleotides match TRBD1. This CDR3 has 17 amino acids. V was clipped by 5 bases and J by 3 bases; unmatched bases: 14. Germline V gene data show CDR1 as SGDLS and CDR2 as YYNGEE. CDR3 in amino acids: CASSAIETGVRTDTQYF. DNA of the CDR3: TGTGCCAGCAGTGCTATTGAGACAGGGGTTAGGACAGATACGCAGTATTTT.

The chain is built from TRBV28 and TRBJ1-2, with D perhaps matching TRBD1 (5 bases). This CDR3 comprises 15 residues. Germline CDR1 and CDR2: MDHEN and SYDVKM. V was trimmed by 7 bases and J by 3 bases, leaving 18 bases between them. Written as DNA, the CDR3 is TGTGCCAGCACCACCGCGCGGGGCGCGGACTATGGCTACACCTTC. The encoded protein is CASTTARGADYGYTF.